Below, 27 T cell receptor beta chains from the same sample are listed, as sequenced in a study of T cells in Graves' hyperthyroidism and ophthalmopathy. The investigators amplified TCR beta CDR3 regions from RNA transcripts. The TCR CDR3 was amplified in a first-round RT-PCR using the HTBI primer set. TCRdb re-called the multiplex PCR reads with MiXCR, one entry per CDR3 protein. The repertoire includes hundreds of thousands of distinct CDR3 sequences, more than 11% of them detected once, and more than 4.5% sits in the top ten. Sequencing was carried out using blood. Receptors were obtained from a woman aged 25 to 45 with Graves' hyperthyroidism that later progressed to Graves' ophthalmopathy.

V is TRBV12-3 or TRBV12-4 and J is TRBJ1-1; D is unresolved. The CDR3 is made up of 16 amino acids. With 2 bases removed from V and 0 bases from J, the gap between germline ends came to 13 bases. The CDR3: CASSLPDGGMNTEAFF. The CDR3 nucleotides are TGTGCCAGCAGTTTACCCGATGGAGGAATGAACACTGAAGCTTTCTTT.

The CDR3 nucleotides are TGTGCCAGCAGCGCTTCTGGGACTAGATATGAGCAGTTCTTC. Its protein product is CASSASGTRYEQFF. The chain employs TRBV9 and TRBJ2-1, with 8 bases fitting TRBD2. V was clipped by 3 bases and J by 8 bases; unmatched bases: 7. CDR3 length: 14 amino acids. Germline CDR1 and CDR2: SGDLS and YYNGEE.

This clonotype was found many times. This chain joins TRBV12-3 or TRBV12-4 and TRBJ2-5; D assignment may be TRBD1 or TRBD2 (5 bases each). CDR3 length equals 16 residues. V lost 1 base to trimming and J lost 3 bases, with 15 bases between them. CDR3 DNA sequence: TGTGCCAGCAGTTTAGGTGGGGCGGACTCTAAAGAGACCCAGTACTTC. The encoded protein is CASSLGGADSKETQYF.

This clonotype was observed at least ten times. This sequence joins TRBV30 and TRBJ1-6, with TRBD1 identical over 9 bases. The V segment lost 3 bases and the J segment 8 bases; nucleotides outside the gene matches: 5. Germline CDR1 GTSNPN, CDR2 SVGIG (reference sequence). The CDR3 is 14 amino acids. CDR3 loop: CAWSRDRVDSPLHF. The CDR3, as DNA: TGTGCCTGGAGCCGGGACAGGGTTGATTCACCCCTCCACTTT.

A few counts support this clonotype. J is TRBJ1-2 and V is TRBV3-1; D unclear. The germline V and J ends were trimmed by 0 bases and 8 bases, with 10 bases remaining between them. Germline CDR1 LGHDT, CDR2 YNNKEL (reference sequence). This CDR3 spans 13 amino acids. The CDR3 reads CASSQDLAQGYTF. The CDR3 DNA follows: TGTGCCAGCAGCCAAGATCTCGCACAAGGCTACACCTTC.

This clonotype was recorded at least ten times. The chain carries TRBV28 and TRBJ1-4; D gene ambiguous. The CDR3 contains 15 residues. Per the germline V gene, CDR1 is MDHEN and CDR2 is SYDVKM. V gave up 3 bases and J gave up 8 bases, with 16 bases separating them. CDR3 bases: TGTGCCAGCAGTTTCCGGCACCCACAAGGAGAAAAACTGTTTTTT. It encodes CASSFRHPQGEKLFF.

To note about this clonotype: A much larger clone lies one base from this, so it may be a read error. The chain links TRBV27 to TRBJ1-2; D is possibly TRBD1 (5 bases). The CDR3 spans 13 residues. CDR1 MNHEY and CDR2 SMNVEV come from the germline V gene (reference sequence). CDR3 loop: CASSLGGWGGCTF. The CDR3 nucleotides are TGTGCCAGCAGTTTAGGGGGGTGGGGTGGCTGCACCTTC.

This clonotype has ten or more counts. This chain connects TRBV10-3 to TRBJ1-2; no definite D call. The CDR3 is 13 amino acids. Looked up from germline, CDR1 is ENHRY and CDR2 is SYGVKD. V dropped 3 bases and J dropped 3 bases, with 8 bases sitting between them. The CDR3, as DNA: TGTGCCATCAGTGAAAACAGCCACTATGGCTACACCTTC. Protein: CAISENSHYGYTF.

The sample holds many counts of this clonotype. The chain couples TRBV9 to TRBJ2-5; 7 bases map to TRBD1. The CDR3 covers 18 residues. Germline trimming cut 0 bases from V and 2 bases from J; bases unmatched to any gene: 13. Germline loops: CDR1 SGDLS, CDR2 YYNGEE. The CDR3 DNA follows: TGTGCCAGCAGCGTAGGAAGTGGGAGAGGACAGGAACAAGAGACCCAGTACTTC. Translated, it gives CASSVGSGRGQEQETQYF.

The sample holds many counts of this clonotype. The J gene is TRBJ2-7, the V gene TRBV20-1, with 7 bases matching TRBD2. The V and J ends lost 6 bases and 7 bases, in that order; junction bases with no gene match: 6. CDR3 size: 11 residues. Per the germline V gene, CDR1 is DFQATT and CDR2 is SNEGSKA (reference sequence). The CDR3 is CSATSVEEQYF. CDR3 nucleotide sequence: TGCAGTGCCACTAGCGTCGAAGAGCAGTACTTC.

The chain employs TRBV28 and TRBJ2-1, with 10 bases matching TRBD2. The V gene end was trimmed by 3 bases and the J gene end by 2 bases; junction bases not matched to a gene: 7. This CDR3 is built from 17 residues. Germline-derived CDR1 and CDR2 are MDHEN and SYDVKM. DNA for the CDR3: TGTGCCAGCAGTTTGTACACTAGCGGGATAACCTACAATGAGCAGTTCTTC. This translates into CASSLYTSGITYNEQFF.

In this sample, this clonotype turned up a few times. The gene calls are TRBV7-9 and TRBJ2-3; D may be TRBD1 (5 bases). Trimming pared 2 bases from V and 0 bases from J, leaving 9 bases between. This CDR3 has 15 amino acids. Germline lookup yields CDR1 SEHNR and CDR2 FQNEAQ (reference sequence). The CDR3 coding sequence is TGTGCCAGCAGCTTATCGGACACCAGCACAGATACGCAGTATTTT. It encodes CASSLSDTSTDTQYF.

This clonotype was seen at least ten times. This chain joins TRBV12-3 or TRBV12-4 and TRBJ2-5, with TRBD2 identical over 8 bases. The trim removed 6 bases at V and 3 bases at J, leaving 9 bases unmatched. The CDR3 has 15 amino acids. The CDR3 DNA follows: TGTGCCAGCAGCCGGACAGCGGGAGTTAAAGAGACCCAGTACTTC. Residues: CASSRTAGVKETQYF.

This clonotype was recorded many times. The rearrangement joins TRBV27 to TRBJ1-1, with 8 bases fitting TRBD1. Trimming removed 1 base from V and 0 bases from J; junction bases left unmatched: 1. This CDR3 spans 15 amino acids. CDR1 is MNHEY, CDR2 SMNVEV, per germline (reference sequence). The CDR3 is CASSLWGQVNTEAFF. The CDR3 nucleotides read TGTGCCAGCAGTTTATGGGGACAGGTGAACACTGAAGCTTTCTTT.

The chain employs TRBV4-3 and TRBJ2-7; 10 nucleotides line up with TRBD2. Germline V CDR1 and CDR2: LGHNA, YSLEER. V gave up 0 bases and J gave up 3 bases; unmatched junction bases: 2. CDR3 length: 15 amino acids. CDR3: CASSQEASGSYEQYF. In nucleotides, the CDR3 is TGCGCCAGCAGCCAAGAGGCTAGCGGGAGCTACGAGCAGTACTTC.

This clonotype was observed at least ten times. CDR3 protein: CSVEDHNQRSYNEQFF. The CDR3, as DNA: TGCAGCGTTGAAGATCATAACCAGAGGTCCTACAATGAGCAGTTCTTC. This chain joins TRBV29-1 and TRBJ2-1; D gene ambiguous. This CDR3 is built from 16 residues. The ends were cut back, 0 bases at V and 1 base at J, with 13 bases in the middle. The germline CDR1 and CDR2 sequences are SQVTM and ANQGSEA.

This chain joins TRBV11-2 and TRBJ2-1; 7 bases match TRBD2. CDR3 length: 16 residues. In germline, CDR1 is SGHAT, CDR2 FQNNGV. The ends lost 2 bases at V and 8 bases at J; junction bases unmatched: 12. CDR3 DNA: TGTGCCAGCAGCTTACTGGGGACTAATCAGTACGATGAGCAGTTCTTC. Translation gives CASSLLGTNQYDEQFF.

This clonotype was detected ten times or more. This rearrangement joins TRBV28 to TRBJ1-5, with D possibly being TRBD1 (6 bases). Germline CDR1 is MDHEN and CDR2 is SYDVKM. This CDR3 comprises 16 residues. The V and J ends lost 5 bases and 2 bases respectively, with 16 bases between them. The DNA of the CDR3 is TGTGCCAGCAGTCCGAACCGACAGGAGCGCAATCAGCCCCAGCATTTT. Translated, it gives CASSPNRQERNQPQHF.

This clonotype has only a few counts. The chain uses TRBV24-1 and TRBJ1-2; weak D call: TRBD1 (5 bases). V dropped 9 bases and J dropped 1 base, with 17 bases sitting between them. The V gene's germline CDR1 is KGHDR and CDR2 SFDVKD. This CDR3 region has 15 residues. The CDR3, as DNA: TGTGCCACCTCACCCAAGGGGTTGCTTAACTATGGCTACACCTTC. It encodes CATSPKGLLNYGYTF.

In its sample, this clonotype was seen many times. V and J are TRBV2 and TRBJ2-1; 11 bases map to TRBD2. The CDR3 loop spans 14 amino acids. Germline CDR1 SNHLY, CDR2 FYNNEI. V gave up 7 bases and J gave up 7 bases; unmatched junction bases: 6. The DNA for the CDR3 is TGTGCCAGCAAGGAACTAGCGGGAGCAAATGAGCAGTTCTTC. Translation gives CASKELAGANEQFF.

This clonotype was counted once. CDR3 in amino acids: CASSDSLNQPQHF. CDR3 nucleotide sequence: TGCGCCAGTTCCGACAGCCTCAATCAGCCCCAGCATTTT. The chain recombines TRBV10-2 with TRBJ1-5, with a possible D match to TRBD1 (5 bases). Per the germline V gene, CDR1 is WSHSY and CDR2 is SAAADI. The V and J ends lost 9 bases and 3 bases respectively, with 12 bases between them. The CDR3 has 13 residues.

This clonotype was observed many times. The chain is built from TRBV12-3 or TRBV12-4 and TRBJ1-4; perhaps TRBD1 as D (6 bases). The CDR3 runs to 17 residues. The V end was cut by 6 bases, the J end by 0 bases, with 17 bases between. The CDR3 protein is CASRWGHPYATNEKLFF. The CDR3 coding sequence is TGTGCCAGCAGGTGGGGACACCCGTATGCAACTAATGAAAAACTGTTTTTT.

This clonotype was seen ten or more times. The V and J genes are TRBV2 and TRBJ2-7, with D perhaps TRBD1 (5 bases). The CDR3 is 12 residues long. The V end was cut by 7 bases, the J end by 4 bases, with 11 bases between. Germline CDR1 reads SNHLY; CDR2 reads FYNNEI. Written as DNA, the CDR3 is TGTGCCAGCACTGGCTCAGGGTACGAGCAGTACTTC. This translates into CASTGSGYEQYF.

This clonotype has at least ten counts. The CDR3 loop is CASSPTVGLSYEQYF. In DNA, the CDR3 is TGTGCCAGCAGCCCAACCGTAGGCCTTTCCTACGAGCAGTACTTC. J is TRBJ2-7 and V is TRBV3-1; D is unresolved. Germline V lookup: CDR1 LGHDT, CDR2 YNNKEL (reference sequence). The CDR3 covers 15 residues. V shed 4 bases and J shed 1 base, with 14 bases lying between them.

This clonotype was seen a few times. This chain connects TRBV5-1 to TRBJ1-1; 11 bases agree with TRBD1. V lost 3 bases and J lost 7; bases outside the gene matches: 8. There are 15 residues in the CDR3. Germline CDR1 reads SGHRS; CDR2 reads YFSETQ. This CDR3 reads CASSSGQGGVLEAFF. The DNA of the CDR3 is TGCGCCAGCAGCTCGGGACAGGGGGGGGTACTTGAAGCTTTCTTT.

This clonotype turned up a few times. The rearrangement joins TRBV4-1 to TRBJ1-1; the D gene is possibly TRBD1 (6 bases). The CDR3 is 14 residues long. With 1 base removed from V and 3 bases from J, the gap between germline ends came to 9 bases. Germline V lookup: CDR1 MGHRA, CDR2 YSYEKL. CDR3 protein: CASSQGRGDTEAFF. The DNA for the CDR3 is TGCGCCAGCAGCCAAGGGAGGGGGGACACTGAAGCTTTCTTT.

At least ten counts were recorded for this clonotype. The rearrangement joins TRBV6-2 or TRBV6-3 to TRBJ2-3; 8 nucleotides align to TRBD1. The germline V gene has CDR1 MNHEY and CDR2 SVGEGT. The CDR3 spans 13 residues. With 4 bases clipped from V and 5 bases from J, the junction kept 2 bases outside the gene matches. The chain's CDR3 is CASSFRGQDTQYF. CDR3 coding DNA: TGTGCCAGCAGTTTCAGGGGGCAAGATACGCAGTATTTT.